A single T cell receptor beta chain is shown here with its context. Its specificity is unknown. These data originate in a study of shared clonotypes between healthy human individuals. CDR1 MNHNY and CDR2 SVGAGI come from the germline V gene (reference sequence). The CDR3 has 15 residues. V dropped 6 bases and J dropped 0 bases, with 13 bases sitting between them. General study findings and limits: Despite large depth, sorted-subset datasets appeared incompletely sequenced. An anticipated effect of sequencing depth on clonotype sharing among donors was recognized. All-four-donor shared clonotypes had higher generation probabilities than non-shared clonotypes did.

Profiling relied on immunoSEQ multiplex PCR, and the TCRdb table lists in-frame clones only, not all of them. The sample has around 370,000 clones, about 96% seen once. The chain is built from TRBV6-6 and TRBJ2-3; D is possibly TRBD2 (6 bases). The material sequenced was memory CD8+ T cells sorted from blood. Regarding subset: CD45RO+ cells pooled with CCR7-negative TemRA cells. The sequence was obtained from a man younger than 45 in good health. CDR3 residues: CASRKELASTDTQYF. Here the CDR3 DNA reads TGTGCCAGCAGGAAGGAACTAGCAAGCACAGATACGCAGTATTTT.